Detailed here is one T cell receptor beta chain. This entry comes from a study of blood T cell repertoires in COVID-19. Study summary: Acute and convalescent COVID-19 samples came from the United States, Italy and Spain. Sources were T cells, B-cell-depleted T cells, or PBMCs; the material itself was cDNA or gDNA.

Authors' methods: Scientists estimated how many nucleated cells there were by amplifying reference gene primers. Repertoires were generated with immunoSEQ multiplex PCR, while TCRdb's copy carries only in-frame clones and drops some. Clonal size and the V and J genes are those of that table, whereas D and trimming came from the DNA. The table lists some 69,000 clones, approximately 88% of them singletons. Sequenced sample: peripheral blood. This clonotype was obtained from a man older than 75 with active or convalescent COVID-19.

The CDR3 nucleotides are TGTGCCAGCAGTTTTGGCAGGGGATACGAGCAGTACTTC. This sequence encodes CASSFGRGYEQYF. The chain links TRBV6-6 to TRBJ2-7; maybe TRBD1 (6 bases). Germline CDR1 is MNHNY and CDR2 is SVGAGI (reference sequence). Trimming shortened V by 4 bases and J by 4 bases, and 11 bases separated the two germline ends. The CDR3 extends over 13 amino acids.